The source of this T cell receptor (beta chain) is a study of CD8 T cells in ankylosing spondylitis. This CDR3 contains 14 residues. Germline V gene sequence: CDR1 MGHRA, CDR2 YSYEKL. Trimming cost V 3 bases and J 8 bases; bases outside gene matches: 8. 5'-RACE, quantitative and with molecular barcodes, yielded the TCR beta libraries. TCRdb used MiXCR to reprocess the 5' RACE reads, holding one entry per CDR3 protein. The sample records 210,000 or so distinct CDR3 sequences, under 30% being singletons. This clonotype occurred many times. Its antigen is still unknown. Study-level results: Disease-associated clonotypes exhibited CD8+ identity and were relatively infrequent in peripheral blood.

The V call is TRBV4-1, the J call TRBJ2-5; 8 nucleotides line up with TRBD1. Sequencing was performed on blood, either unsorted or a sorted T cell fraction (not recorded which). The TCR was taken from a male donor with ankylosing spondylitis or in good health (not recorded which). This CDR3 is CASSQTGAQKTQYF. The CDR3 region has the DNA TGCGCCAGCAGCCAGACAGGGGCCCAAAAAACCCAGTACTTC.